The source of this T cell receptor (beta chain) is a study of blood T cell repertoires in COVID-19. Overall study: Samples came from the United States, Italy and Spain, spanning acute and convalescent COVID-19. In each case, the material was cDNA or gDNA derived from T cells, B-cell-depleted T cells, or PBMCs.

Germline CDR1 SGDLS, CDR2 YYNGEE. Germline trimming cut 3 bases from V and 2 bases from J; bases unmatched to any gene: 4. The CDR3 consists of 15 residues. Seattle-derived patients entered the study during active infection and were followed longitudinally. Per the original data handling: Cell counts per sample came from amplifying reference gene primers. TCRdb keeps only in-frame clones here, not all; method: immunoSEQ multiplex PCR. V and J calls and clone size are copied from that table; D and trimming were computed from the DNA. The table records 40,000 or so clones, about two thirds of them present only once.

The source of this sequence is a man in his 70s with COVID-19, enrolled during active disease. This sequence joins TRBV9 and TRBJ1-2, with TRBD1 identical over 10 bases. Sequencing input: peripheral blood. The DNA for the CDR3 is TGTGCCAGCAGCGAAGGGGGACAGGGGAACTATGGCTACACCTTC. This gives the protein CASSEGGQGNYGYTF.